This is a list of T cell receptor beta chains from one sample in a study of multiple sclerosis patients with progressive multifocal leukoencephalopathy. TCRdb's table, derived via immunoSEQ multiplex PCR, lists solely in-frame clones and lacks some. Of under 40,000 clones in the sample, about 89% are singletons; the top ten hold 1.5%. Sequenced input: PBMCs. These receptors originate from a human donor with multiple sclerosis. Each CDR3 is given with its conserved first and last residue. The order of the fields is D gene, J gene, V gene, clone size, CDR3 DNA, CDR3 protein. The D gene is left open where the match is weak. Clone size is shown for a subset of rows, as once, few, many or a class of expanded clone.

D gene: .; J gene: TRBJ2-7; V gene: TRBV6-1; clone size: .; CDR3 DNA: TGTGCCACCAGTCAGGGTTGGTCCTACGAGCAGTACTTC; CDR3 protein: CATSQGWSYEQYF
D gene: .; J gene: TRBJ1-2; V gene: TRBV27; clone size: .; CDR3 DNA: TGTGCCAGCAGTTTCGGCAGGGCGCTACGCTATGGCTACACCTTC; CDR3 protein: CASSFGRALRYGYTF
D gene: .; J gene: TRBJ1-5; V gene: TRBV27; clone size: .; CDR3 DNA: TGTGCCAGCAGTTTAGTAAGCAATCAGCCCCAGCATTTT; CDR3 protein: CASSLVSNQPQHF
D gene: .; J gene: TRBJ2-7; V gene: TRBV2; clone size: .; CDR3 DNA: TGTGCCAGCAGATTCCGGGACACCCCCCCGTACGAGCAGTACTTC; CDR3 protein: CASRFRDTPPYEQYF
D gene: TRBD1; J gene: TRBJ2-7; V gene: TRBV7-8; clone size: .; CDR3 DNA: TGTGCCAGCAGGATTCAACCGGGACAGGGGATCGAGCAGTACTTC; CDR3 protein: CASRIQPGQGIEQYF
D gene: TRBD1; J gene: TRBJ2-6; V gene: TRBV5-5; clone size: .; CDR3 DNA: TGTGCCAGCAGCCCGACAGGGGCCGGGGCCAACGTCCTGACTTTC; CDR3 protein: CASSPTGAGANVLTF
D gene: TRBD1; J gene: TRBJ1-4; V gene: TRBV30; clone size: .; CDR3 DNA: TGTGCCTGGAGTCTGGGACAGGGATACGAAAAACTGTTTTTT; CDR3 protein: CAWSLGQGYEKLFF
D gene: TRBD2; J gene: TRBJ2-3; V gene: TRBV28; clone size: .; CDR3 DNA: TGTGCCAGCAGTTTACTTACGACTAGCGGGAGGGCCGATACGCAGTATTTT; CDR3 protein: CASSLLTTSGRADTQYF
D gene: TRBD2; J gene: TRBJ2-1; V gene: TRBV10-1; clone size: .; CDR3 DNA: TGCGCCAGCAGTAAGGGACTAGCGGGCTACAATGAGCAGTTCTTC; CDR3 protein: CASSKGLAGYNEQFF
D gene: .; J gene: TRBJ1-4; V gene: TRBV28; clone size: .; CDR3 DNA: TGTGCCAGCAGTTTGGGGGGCCCTAATGAAAAACTGTTTTTT; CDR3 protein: CASSLGGPNEKLFF
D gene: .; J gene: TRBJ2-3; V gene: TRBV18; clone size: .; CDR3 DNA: TGTGCCAGCTCGACAGCGCCAGCAGGGCAGGGCACAGATACGCAGTATTTT; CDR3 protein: CASSTAPAGQGTDTQYF
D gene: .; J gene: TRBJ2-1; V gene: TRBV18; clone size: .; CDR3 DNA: TGTGCCAGCTCACCTTCGGGAAATGAGCAGTTCTTC; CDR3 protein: CASSPSGNEQFF
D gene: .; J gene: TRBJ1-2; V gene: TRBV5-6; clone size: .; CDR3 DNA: TGTGCCAGCAGCTTGCGGTGGCAGTTAGGGGGCTACACCTTC; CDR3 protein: CASSLRWQLGGYTF
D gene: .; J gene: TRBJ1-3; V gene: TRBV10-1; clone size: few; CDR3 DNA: TGCGCCAGCAGTCCTCACCGGGACACCATATATTTT; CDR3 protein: CASSPHRDTIYF
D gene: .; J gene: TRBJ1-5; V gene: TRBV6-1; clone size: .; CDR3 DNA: TGTGCCAGCAGTGCCCCAGGGCGACATCAGCCCCAGCATTTT; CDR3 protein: CASSAPGRHQPQHF
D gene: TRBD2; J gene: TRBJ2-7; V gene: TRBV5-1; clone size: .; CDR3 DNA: TGCGCCAGCAGCAACAGCGGGACCTCCTACGAGCAGTACTTC; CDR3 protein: CASSNSGTSYEQYF
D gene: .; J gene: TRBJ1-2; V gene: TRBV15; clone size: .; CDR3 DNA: TGTGCCACCAGCAGAGGAGGGGTGTTGGGCCCTATGGGCTACACCTTC; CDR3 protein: CATSRGGVLGPMGYTF
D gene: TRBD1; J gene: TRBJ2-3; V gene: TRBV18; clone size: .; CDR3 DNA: TGTGCCAGCTCACGGGCATCAGGGGGCGCGACAGATACGCAGTATTTT; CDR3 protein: CASSRASGGATDTQYF
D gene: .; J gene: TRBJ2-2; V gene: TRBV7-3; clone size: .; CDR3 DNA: TGTGCCAGCAGCTCCATCTTGAACACCGGGGAGCTGTTTTTT; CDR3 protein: CASSSILNTGELFF
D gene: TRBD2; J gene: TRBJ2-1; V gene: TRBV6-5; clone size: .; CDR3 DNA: TGTGCCAGCAGTTACTCAGCGGGAGGGCCTAATGAGCAGTTCTTC; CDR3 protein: CASSYSAGGPNEQFF
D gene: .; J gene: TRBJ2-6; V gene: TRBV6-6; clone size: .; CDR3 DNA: TGTGCCAGCAGTTCGCAGGGGGGTGGGGCCAACGTCCTGACTTTC; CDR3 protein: CASSSQGGGANVLTF
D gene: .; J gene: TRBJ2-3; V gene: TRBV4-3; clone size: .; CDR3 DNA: TGCGCCAGCAGCCAAGAGTGGACAGATACGCAGTATTTT; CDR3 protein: CASSQEWTDTQYF
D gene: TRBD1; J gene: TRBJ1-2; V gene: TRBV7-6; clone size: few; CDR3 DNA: TGTGCCAGCAGCTTAGTCGCGGGGGGCAGGGGGGGCTACACCTTC; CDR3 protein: CASSLVAGGRGGYTF
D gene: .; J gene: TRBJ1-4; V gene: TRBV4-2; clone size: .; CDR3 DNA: TGTGCCAGCAGCGCCGGGACGGAGTTTGAAAAACTGTTTTTT; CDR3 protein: CASSAGTEFEKLFF
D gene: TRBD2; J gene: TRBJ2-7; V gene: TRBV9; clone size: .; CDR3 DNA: TGTGCCAGCAGCGTAGCAGCGGGGCGCGTCTACGAGCAGTACTTC; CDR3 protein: CASSVAAGRVYEQYF
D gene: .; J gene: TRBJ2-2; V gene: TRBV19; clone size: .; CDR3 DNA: TGTGCCAGTAGTATTCAAACCGGGACTGGCACGAGAACCGGGGAGCTGTTTTTT; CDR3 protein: CASSIQTGTGTRTGELFF
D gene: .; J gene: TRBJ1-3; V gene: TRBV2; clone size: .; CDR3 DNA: TGTGCCAGCAGTGTGGCAGTAGCCGGAAACACCATATATTTT; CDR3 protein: CASSVAVAGNTIYF
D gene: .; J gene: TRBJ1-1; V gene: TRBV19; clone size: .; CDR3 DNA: TGTGCCAGTAGAACTCCAGGGGTTGGGAGCACTGAAGCTTTCTTT; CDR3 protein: CASRTPGVGSTEAFF
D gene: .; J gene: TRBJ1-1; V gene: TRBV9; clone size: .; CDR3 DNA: TGTGCCAGCAGCGCGACACCGAACACTGAAGCTTTCTTT; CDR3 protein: CASSATPNTEAFF
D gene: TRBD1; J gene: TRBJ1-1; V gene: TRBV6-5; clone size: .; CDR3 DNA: TGTGCCAGCAGTTACCTGACAGGGAGAACTGAAGCTTTCTTT; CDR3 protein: CASSYLTGRTEAFF
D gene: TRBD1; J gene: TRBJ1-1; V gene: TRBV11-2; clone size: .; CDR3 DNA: TGTGCCAGCAGCGCCTTGACAGGGGGCTTGAACACTGAAGCTTTCTTT; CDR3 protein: CASSALTGGLNTEAFF